This T cell receptor beta chain is drawn from a study of blood T cell repertoires in COVID-19. Study-level information: Researchers got acute and convalescent COVID-19 samples from the United States, Italy and Spain. From T cells, B-cell-depleted T cells, or PBMCs came the material, which was cDNA or gDNA.

This CDR3 contains 18 residues. Per germline, CDR1 ENHRY and CDR2 SYGVKD. V was pared by 0 bases and J by 0 bases, with 15 bases between. Some clones are missing from TCRdb's copy, which holds only in-frame ones; the method was immunoSEQ multiplex PCR. The profile shows 160,000 or so clones, roughly 90% of them singletons. Material for sequencing was peripheral blood. V usage is TRBV10-3 and J usage is TRBJ2-4, with D perhaps matching TRBD2 (6 bases). This TCR came from a man aged 55-75 years with acute or convalescent COVID-19. CDR3 coding DNA: TGTGCCATCAGTGAGTCGGCTAGCGATACTCTAGCCAAAAACATTCAGTACTTC. This codes for CAISESASDTLAKNIQYF.